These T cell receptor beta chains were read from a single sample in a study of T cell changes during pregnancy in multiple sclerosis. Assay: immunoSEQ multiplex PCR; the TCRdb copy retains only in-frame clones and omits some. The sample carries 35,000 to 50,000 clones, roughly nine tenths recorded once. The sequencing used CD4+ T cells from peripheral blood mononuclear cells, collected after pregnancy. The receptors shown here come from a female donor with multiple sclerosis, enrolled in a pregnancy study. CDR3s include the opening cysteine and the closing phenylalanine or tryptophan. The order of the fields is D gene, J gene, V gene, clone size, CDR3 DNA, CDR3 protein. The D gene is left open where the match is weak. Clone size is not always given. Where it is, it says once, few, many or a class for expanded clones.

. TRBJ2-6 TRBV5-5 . TGTGCCAGCAGCCAGACAGGTGGGTCCAACGTCCTGACTTTC CASSQTGGSNVLTF
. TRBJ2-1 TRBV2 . TGTGCCAGCAGTGCTCTAGCGACAGACAATGAGCAGTTCTTC CASSALATDNEQFF
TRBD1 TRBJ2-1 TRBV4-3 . TGCGCCAGCAGCCAAGGGCCGACAGGGTGGTCCTATAGTGAGCAGTTCTTC CASSQGPTGWSYSEQFF
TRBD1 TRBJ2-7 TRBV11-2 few TGTGCCAGCAGCTCCCACCAGGGGGTCGAGCAGTACTTC CASSSHQGVEQYF
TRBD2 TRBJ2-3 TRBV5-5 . TGTGCCAGCAGCTTGGGTAGCGGGGGTAGCACAGATACGCAGTATTTT CASSLGSGGSTDTQYF
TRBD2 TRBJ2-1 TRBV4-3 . TGCGCCAGCAGTATTGTAGCGGGAGTCGGAGAGCAGTTCTTC CASSIVAGVGEQFF
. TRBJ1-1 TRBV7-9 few TGTGCCAGCAGCTACAGTCTGAACACTGAAGCTTTCTTT CASSYSLNTEAFF
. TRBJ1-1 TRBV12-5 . TGTGCTAGTGGTTTGGTAAACTCGAACACTGAAGCTTTCTTT CASGLVNSNTEAFF
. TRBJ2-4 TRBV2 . TGTGCCAGCAGTCCTACGACAGCTTCCCACGCCAAAAACATTCAGTACTTC CASSPTTASHAKNIQYF
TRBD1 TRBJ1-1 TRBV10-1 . TGCGCCAGCAGTCCCGGGACAGGGAACACTGAAGCTTTCTTT CASSPGTGNTEAFF
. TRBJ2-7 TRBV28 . TGTGCCAGCTTTTCAGGGGCAAACTACGAGCAGTACTTC CASFSGANYEQYF
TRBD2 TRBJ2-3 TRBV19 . TGTGCCAGTAAGCCGTATAGCGGGAGCGCAGATACGCAGTATTTT CASKPYSGSADTQYF
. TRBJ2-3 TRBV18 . TGTGCCAGCTCACCTTCTAGCGATACGCAGTATTTT CASSPSSDTQYF
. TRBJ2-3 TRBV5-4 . TGTGCCAGCAGCTTGTCCCTAGCTAGCACAGATACGCAGTATTTT CASSLSLASTDTQYF
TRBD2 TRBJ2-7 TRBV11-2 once TGTGCCAGCAGGCAACCGGGACTAGCAGCCTACGAGCAGTACTTC CASRQPGLAAYEQYF
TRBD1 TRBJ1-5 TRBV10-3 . TGTGCCATCAGCCGCGGGACAGGGGCAGATCAGCCCCAGCATTTT CAISRGTGADQPQHF
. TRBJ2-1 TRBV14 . TGTGCCAGCAGCTCACGACAGCCCCACTACAATGAGCAGTTCTTC CASSSRQPHYNEQFF
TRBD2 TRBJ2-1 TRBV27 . TGTGCCAGCAGCCAGGGGGCTAGGACTAGCGGCCTCTCCTACAATGAGCAGTTCTTC CASSQGARTSGLSYNEQFF
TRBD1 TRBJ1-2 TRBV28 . TGTGCCAGCACCGAGACAGGGGGCGTCTATGGCTACACCTTC CASTETGGVYGYTF
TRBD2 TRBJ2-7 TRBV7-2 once TGTGCCAGCAGCCCCCGGGGAGGGCGATTCTACGAGCAGTACTTC CASSPRGGRFYEQYF
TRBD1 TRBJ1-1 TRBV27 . TGTGCCAGCAGTTCCAGGGGGCGCCGGACTGAAGCTTTCTTT CASSSRGRRTEAFF
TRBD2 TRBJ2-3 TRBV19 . TGTGCCAGTAGTCGGACTAGCGGGAGCACAGATACGCAGTATTTT CASSRTSGSTDTQYF
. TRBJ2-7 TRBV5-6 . TGTGCCAGCAGCTCAAGTTACAGGGGAGGCTACGAGCAGTACTTC CASSSSYRGGYEQYF
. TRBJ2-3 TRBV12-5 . TGTGCTAGTGGTTTGGTTACTAGTTCATGGGATACGCAGTATTTT CASGLVTSSWDTQYF
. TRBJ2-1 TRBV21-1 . TGTGCCAGCATTAGCGGGAGGCAGTTCTTC CASISGRQFF
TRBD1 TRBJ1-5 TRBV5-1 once TGCGCCAGCAGCTTGGAAGCAGGGGGAGAGACGCCCCAGCATTTT CASSLEAGGETPQHF
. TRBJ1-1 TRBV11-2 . TGTGCCAGCAGCCCTAGACAGATGATGAATGCTGAAGCTTTCTTT CASSPRQMMNAEAFF
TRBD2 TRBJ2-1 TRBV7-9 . TGTGCCAGCAGCTATAGCGGGAGCTGGGACAATGAGCAGTTCTTC CASSYSGSWDNEQFF
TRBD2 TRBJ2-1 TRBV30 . TGTGCCTGGAGACCCCGGGGGAGGGGCAACGACAATGAGCAGTTCTTC CAWRPRGRGNDNEQFF
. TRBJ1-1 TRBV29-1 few TGCAGCGTTTTGGGCAGCACTAACACTGAAGCTTTCTTT CSVLGSTNTEAFF
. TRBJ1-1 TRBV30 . TGTGCCTGGAGGGGAGGTAGGGTGAACACTGAAGCTTTCTTT CAWRGGRVNTEAFF
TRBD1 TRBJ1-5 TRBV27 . TGTGCCAGCAGTTTCACGACAGGGGGCCATCAGCCCCAGCATTTT CASSFTTGGHQPQHF
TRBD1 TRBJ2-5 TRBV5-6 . TGTGCCAGCAGCCTGGGGACAGTAGGAGAGACCCAGTACTTC CASSLGTVGETQYF
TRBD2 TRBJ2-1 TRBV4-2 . TGTGCCAGCAGCCGGAACTTAGCGGGACAATACAATGAGCAGTTCTTC CASSRNLAGQYNEQFF
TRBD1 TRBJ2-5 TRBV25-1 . TGTGCCAGCAGTGAATATAGGGACAGGCCTCAAGAGACCCAGTACTTC CASSEYRDRPQETQYF
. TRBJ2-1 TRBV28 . TGTGCCAGCGGGAGGACTACATACAATGAGCAGTTCTTC CASGRTTYNEQFF
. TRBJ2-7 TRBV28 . TGTGCCAGCAGTCTCAAGGGACAAACCTACGAGCAGTACTTC CASSLKGQTYEQYF
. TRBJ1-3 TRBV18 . TGTGCCAGCTCCCCTAGAGGCGCGGTCCCCCAAGGAGAGACCATATATTTT CASSPRGAVPQGETIYF
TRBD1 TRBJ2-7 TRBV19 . TGTGCCAGACCACCCGATCGGGACAGCAGCTCCTACGAGCAGTACTTC CARPPDRDSSSYEQYF
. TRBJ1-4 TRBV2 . TGTGCCAGCTCGCGGACACTTGAAAAACTGTTTTTT CASSRTLEKLFF
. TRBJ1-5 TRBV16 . TGTGCCAGCAGCCATTCCGGACAGTCAAATCAGCCCCAGCATTTT CASSHSGQSNQPQHF
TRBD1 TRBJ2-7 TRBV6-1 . TGTGCCAGCAGAGAGGACAGGGGTGGCTTATACGAGCAGTACTTC CASREDRGGLYEQYF